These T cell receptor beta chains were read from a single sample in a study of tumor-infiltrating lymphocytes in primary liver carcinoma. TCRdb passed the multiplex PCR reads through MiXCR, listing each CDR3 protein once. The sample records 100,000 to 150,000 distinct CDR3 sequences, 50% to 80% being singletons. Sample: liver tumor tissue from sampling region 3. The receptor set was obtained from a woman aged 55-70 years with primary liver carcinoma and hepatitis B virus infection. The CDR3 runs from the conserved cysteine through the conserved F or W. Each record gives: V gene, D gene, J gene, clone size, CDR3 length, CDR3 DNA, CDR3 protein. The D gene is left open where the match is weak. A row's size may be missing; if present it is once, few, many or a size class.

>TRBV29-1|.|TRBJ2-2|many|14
TGCAGCGTTGTTGCCAGCCTGAACACCGGGGAGCTGTTTTTT
CSVVASLNTGELFF
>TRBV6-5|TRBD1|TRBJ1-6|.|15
TGTGTCAGCAGTCTTACTGGGACAGGGAATTCACCCCTCCACTTT
CVSSLTGTGNSPLHF
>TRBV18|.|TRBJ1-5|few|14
TGTGCCAGCTCACCGGGGGGTAGCAATCAGCCCCAGCATTTT
CASSPGGSNQPQHF
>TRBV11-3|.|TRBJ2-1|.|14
TGTGCCAGCAGCTTAATTTTGGGGGGTGTTGAGCAGTTCTTT
CASSLILGGVEQFF
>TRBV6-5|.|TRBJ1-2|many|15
TGTGCCAGCACCTCAACCGAGACAGGCCTGAATGGCTACACCTTC
CASTSTETGLNGYTF
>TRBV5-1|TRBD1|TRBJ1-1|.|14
TGCGCCAGCAGCAGGACAGGGTCGGACACTGAAGCTTTCTTT
CASSRTGSDTEAFF
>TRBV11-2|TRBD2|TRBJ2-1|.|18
TGTACCAGCAGTTTAACTTCTGGGTCTGCGGGAGGCGGTAATGAGCAGTTCTTT
CTSSLTSGSAGGGNEQFF
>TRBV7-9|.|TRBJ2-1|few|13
TGTGCCAGCAGCGTGGACAGCTACAATGAGCAGTTCTTC
CASSVDSYNEQFF
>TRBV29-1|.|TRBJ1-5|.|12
TGCAGCGTCGCAGAGAGGGGTCAGCCCCAGCATTTT
CSVAERGQPQHF
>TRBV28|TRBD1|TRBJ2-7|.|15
TGTGCCAGCCGTTATGGGAACAGGGGAGAGTACGAGCAGTACTTC
CASRYGNRGEYEQYF
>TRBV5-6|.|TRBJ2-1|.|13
TGTGCCAGCAGCCCAGCACAGTACAATGAGCAGTTCTTC
CASSPAQYNEQFF
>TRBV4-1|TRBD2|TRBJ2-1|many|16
TGCGCCAGCAGCCGTGGACTAGCGGGAGTCTACAATGAGCAGTTCTTC
CASSRGLAGVYNEQFF
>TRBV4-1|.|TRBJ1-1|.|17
TGTGCCAGCAGGCAAGACCCACGGAGAGCCTCGAACACTGAAGCTTTCTTT
CASRQDPRRASNTEAFF
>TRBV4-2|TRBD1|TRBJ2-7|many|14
TGTGCCAGCAGCCATGGACAGGCGCCATACGAGCAGTACTTC
CASSHGQAPYEQYF
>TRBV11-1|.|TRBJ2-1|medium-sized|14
TGTGCCAGCAGCTTAGTTTCAGGTTACAATGAGCAGTTCTTC
CASSLVSGYNEQFF
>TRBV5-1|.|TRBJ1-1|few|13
TGCGCCAGCAGTAGATCCATGAACACTGAAGCTTTCTTT
CASSRSMNTEAFF
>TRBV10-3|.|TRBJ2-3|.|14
TGTGCCACCAGTGCAGGGAGCAGGACGGATACGCAGTATTTT
CATSAGSRTDTQYF
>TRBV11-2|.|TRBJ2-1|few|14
TGTGCCAGCAGCTTGGAGTCGGGGTACAATGAACAGTTCTTC
CASSLESGYNEQFF
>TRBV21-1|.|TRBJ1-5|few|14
TGTGCCAGCACCGATGGGTTGAGGAGTCAGCCCCAGCATTTT
CASTDGLRSQPQHF
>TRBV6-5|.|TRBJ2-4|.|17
TGTGCAAGCAGTTCCCGTGGACGGACTTCAGCCAAAAACATTCAGTACTTC
CASSSRGRTSAKNIQYF
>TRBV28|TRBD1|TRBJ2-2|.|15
TGTGCCAGCAGCCGGACAGGGGGCAGTAGCGGGGAGCTGTTTTTT
CASSRTGGSSGELFF
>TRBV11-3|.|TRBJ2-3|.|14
TGTGTCGGCAGCTTCAGGATTAGCACAGATACGCAGTATTTT
CVGSFRISTDTQYF
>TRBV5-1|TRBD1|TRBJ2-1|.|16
TGCGCCAGCAGCACTGGGACAGGGGACCCCTACAATGAGCAGTTCTTC
CASSTGTGDPYNEQFF
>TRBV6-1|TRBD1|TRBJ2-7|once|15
TGTGCCAGCAGTGACCCAGGGGGCTCCTCCTACGATCATTACTTC
CASSDPGGSSYDHYF
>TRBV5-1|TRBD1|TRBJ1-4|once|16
TGCGCCAGCAGCGCTGGACAGGAAGGAACCAATGAAAAACTGTTTTTT
CASSAGQEGTNEKLFF